These T cell receptor beta chains were read from a single sample in a study of blood T cell repertoires in COVID-19. Assay used: immunoSEQ multiplex PCR; TCRdb lists only in-frame clones, some missing. This table has fewer than 200,000 clones, around 88% appearing once. Sequenced material: PBMCs or T cells enriched from blood (not recorded which). The receptors derive from a woman aged 50 to 60 in a cohort exposed to, infected with or recovered from COVID-19 (not recorded which). Each CDR3 is given with its conserved first and last residue. The D gene is left open where the match is weak. The listing skips clone size in some rows; elsewhere it reads once, few, many or a size class.

TRBV29-1,NA,many,TRBJ2-7,CSVRTPPYEQYF,TGCAGCGTACGGACACCTCCCTACGAGCAGTACTTC
TRBV7-3,TRBD1,few,TRBJ1-6,CASSQTGGESPLHF,TGTGCCAGCAGCCAGACAGGGGGGGAATCACCCCTCCACTTT
TRBV5-6,NA,NA,TRBJ1-6,CASSFTGNSPLHF,TGTGCCAGCAGCTTTACGGGGAATTCACCCCTCCACTTT
TRBV19,TRBD1,once,TRBJ2-1,CASSSWTGPNNEQFF,TGTGCCAGTAGTTCCTGGACAGGTCCTAACAATGAGCAGTTCTTC
TRBV21-1,NA,NA,TRBJ2-7,CASSKARNRGPETEQYF,TGTGCCAGCAGCAAAGCGCGCAACAGGGGGCCGGAGACCGAGCAGTACTTC
TRBV19,TRBD1,NA,TRBJ1-1,CASSRQGTTEAFF,TGTGCCAGTAGTAGACAGGGGACGACTGAAGCTTTCTTT
TRBV7-2,TRBD2,NA,TRBJ2-1,CASSSRTGGSYHEQFF,TGTGCCAGCAGCTCCCGGACGGGGGGTTCGTACCATGAGCAGTTCTTC
TRBV19,TRBD2,few,TRBJ2-1,CASSRGTRSLNEQFF,TGTGCCAGTAGTAGGGGGACTAGGAGCTTGAATGAGCAGTTCTTC
TRBV25-1,NA,NA,TRBJ1-4,CASSDAGVTNEKLFF,TGTGCCAGCAGTGATGCTGGAGTTACTAATGAAAAACTGTTTTTT
TRBV6-2/TRBV6-3,NA,NA,TRBJ1-2,CASSYSALTGYTF,TGTGCCAGCAGTTACTCGGCCTTAACAGGCTACACCTTC
TRBV5-1,TRBD1,NA,TRBJ1-2,CASSFGTGGGGYTF,TGCGCCAGCAGCTTCGGGACAGGGGGCGGTGGCTACACCTTC
TRBV7-2,NA,few,TRBJ1-1,CASSLDSPRAFF,TGTGCCAGCAGCTTAGATTCACCGAGGGCTTTCTTT
TRBV12-3/TRBV12-4,NA,NA,TRBJ1-2,CASSLARADGYTF,TGTGCCAGCAGTTTAGCGAGGGCGGATGGCTACACCTTC
TRBV2,TRBD2,NA,TRBJ2-1,CASEGLAVDNEQFF,TGTGCCAGTGAGGGACTAGCGGTCGACAATGAGCAGTTCTTC
TRBV28,NA,once,TRBJ1-3,CASSLPGYSGNTIYF,TGTGCCAGCAGTCTCCCGGGGTACTCTGGAAACACCATATATTTT